This T cell receptor beta chain originates from a study of T-cell reconstitution after alpha-beta-depleted transplantation in children (dated by TCRdb to 2016 to 2018). At the level of the whole study: Using TCR repertoire profiling, the study followed T-cell immune reconstitution in a quantitative way in children after TCRalphabeta/CD19-depleted allogeneic hematopoietic cell transplantation. The research as a whole found: Apparently early alphabetaT-cell count recovery about two months after transplant reportedly relied on only several hundred rapidly expanded clones derived from non-depleted graft cells. The high TCRbeta diversity at day 60 in some patients was ascribed to recipient T cells and intrathymic progenitors that had survived conditioning. Over subsequent months, a decline in hyperexpanded clone frequencies was noted, and after one year, T-cell counts and TCRbeta diversity were mostly ascribed to newly produced T cells.

According to the germline V gene, CDR1 reads MGHRA and CDR2 reads YSYEKL. The V and J ends are trimmed by 1 base and 3 bases, leaving 13 bases between them. The CDR3 covers 15 residues, taking in both the cysteine and the phenylalanine. Here the CDR3 DNA is all that survives: 45 bases in frame from base 1. About this clonotype itself: Its antigen remains undetermined. Base qualities are not recorded, but no much larger clone differs from it by a single base.

Libraries came from PCR. These reads were obtained on an Illumina HiSeq 2500. TCR libraries were prepared with molecular barcoding, using unique molecular identifiers to normalize TCRbeta repertoire quantification. TCRdb reprocessed the public reads (quality trimming at Q25 with fastp, clone calling with MiXCR) and kept in-frame beta chains. Every CDR3 protein is listed once, alongside the most common genes and DNA of its rows. A total of about 980,000 distinct CDR3 sequences appear in this sample, 25% to 30% of them only once. The ten biggest clones cover roughly 27% of the sample. The intended sense of this specimen's treatment or condition label: allogeneic hematopoietic cell transplantation with graft depleted of TCRalphabeta T cells and CD19 B cells. TCRalphabeta/CD19-depleted allogeneic hematopoietic cell grafts were given to the transplant recipients, all of whom were children.

The receptor was isolated from a boy younger than two who had a stem cell transplant for SCID, so the T cells may come from the graft donor. The sequence links TRBV4-1 to TRBJ2-7; the D gene assignment is ambiguous. The sample in question was PBMCs, mostly from graft donor cells, obtained 360 days after TCRalphabeta/CD19-depleted stem cell transplant. The nucleotide sequence is TGCGCCAGCAGCCAAGGTAGTAGTGGGGACTACGAGCAGTACTTC. Its protein is CASSQGSSGDYEQYF.